This TCR beta chain stems from a study of breast tumors, draining lymph nodes, adjacent tissues. The lymph nodes were axillary draining lymph nodes from breast cancer patients. Study conclusions and caveats: Tumor repertoires ranked between lymph nodes and nontumor tissue in diversity, with V and J gene preferences.

One entry per CDR3 protein, called by TCRdb with MiXCR from the multiplex PCR reads. Of 200,000 or so distinct CDR3 sequences in the sample, over 25% are singletons; the top ten hold about 4.3%. Germline V CDR1 and CDR2: MNHNS, SASEGT. The CDR3 sequence is 15 residues long. Unmatched junction bases numbered 7, after V lost 4 bases and J lost 2 bases. There are many counts of this clonotype. The antigen remains undetermined. This chain uses TRBV6-1 with TRBJ2-7; 8 nucleotides agree with TRBD2. This receptor was taken from a female donor with breast cancer. Some clones in this sample may be carry-over from other donors' samples. Sequencing was performed on axillary lymph node tissue. CDR3 region: CASSGTKGLAYEQYF. Written as DNA, the CDR3 is TGTGCCAGCAGTGGGACCAAGGGACTAGCCTACGAGCAGTACTTC.